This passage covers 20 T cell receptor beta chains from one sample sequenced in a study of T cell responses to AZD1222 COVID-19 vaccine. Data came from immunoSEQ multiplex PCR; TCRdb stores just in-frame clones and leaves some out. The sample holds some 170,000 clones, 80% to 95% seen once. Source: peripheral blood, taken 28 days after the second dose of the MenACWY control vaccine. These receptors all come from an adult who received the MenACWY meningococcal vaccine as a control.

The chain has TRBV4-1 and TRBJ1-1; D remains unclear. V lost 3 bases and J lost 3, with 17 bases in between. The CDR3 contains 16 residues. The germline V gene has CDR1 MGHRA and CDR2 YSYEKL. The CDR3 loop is CASSQQDAPVDTEAFF. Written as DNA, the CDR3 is TGCGCCAGCAGCCAGCAAGATGCCCCGGTGGACACTGAAGCTTTCTTT.

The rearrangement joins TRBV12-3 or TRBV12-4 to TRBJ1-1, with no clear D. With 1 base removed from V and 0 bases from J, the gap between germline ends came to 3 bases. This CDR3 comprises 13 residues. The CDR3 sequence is CASSLGVNTEAFF. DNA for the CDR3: TGTGCCAGCAGTTTAGGGGTGAACACTGAAGCTTTCTTT.

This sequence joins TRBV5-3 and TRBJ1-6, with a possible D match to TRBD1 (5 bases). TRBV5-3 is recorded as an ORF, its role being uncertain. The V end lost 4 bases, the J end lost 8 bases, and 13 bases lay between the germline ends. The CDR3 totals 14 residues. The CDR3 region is CARSTGRSDSPLHF. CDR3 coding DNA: TGTGCCAGAAGCACGGGACGTTCGGATTCACCCCTCCACTTT.

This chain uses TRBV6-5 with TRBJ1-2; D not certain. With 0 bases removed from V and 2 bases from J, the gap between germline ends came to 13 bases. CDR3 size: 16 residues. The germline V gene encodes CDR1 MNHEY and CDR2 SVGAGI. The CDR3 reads CASSYSKLGSNYGYTF. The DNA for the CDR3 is TGTGCCAGCAGTTACTCCAAGTTAGGGTCGAACTATGGCTACACCTTC.

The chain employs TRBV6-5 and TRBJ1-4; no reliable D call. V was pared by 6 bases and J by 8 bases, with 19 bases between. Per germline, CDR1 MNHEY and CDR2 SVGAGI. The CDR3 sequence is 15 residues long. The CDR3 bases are TGTGCCAGCAGAAGACTTGGGTGGCATGAGGAAAAACTGTTTTTT. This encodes CASRRLGWHEEKLFF.

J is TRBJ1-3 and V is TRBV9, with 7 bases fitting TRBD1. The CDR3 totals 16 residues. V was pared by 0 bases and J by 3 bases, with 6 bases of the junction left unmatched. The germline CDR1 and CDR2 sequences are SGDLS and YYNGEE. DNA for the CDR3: TGTGCCAGCAGCGTAGGCTTCGGGGACAGTGGAAACACCATATATTTT. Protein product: CASSVGFGDSGNTIYF.

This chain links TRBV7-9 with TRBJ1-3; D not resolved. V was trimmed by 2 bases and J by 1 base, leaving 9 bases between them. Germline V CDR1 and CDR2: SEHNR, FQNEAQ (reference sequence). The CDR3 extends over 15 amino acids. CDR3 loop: CASSLSDGSGNTIYF. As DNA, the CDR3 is TGTGCCAGCAGCTTATCGGACGGTTCTGGAAACACCATATATTTT.

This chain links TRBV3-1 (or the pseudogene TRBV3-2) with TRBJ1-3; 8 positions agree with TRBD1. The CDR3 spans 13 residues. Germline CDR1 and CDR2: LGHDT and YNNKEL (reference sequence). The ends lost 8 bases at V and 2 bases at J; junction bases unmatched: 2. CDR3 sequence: CASGQGPGNTIYF. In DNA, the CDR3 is TGTGCCAGCGGACAGGGCCCTGGAAACACCATATATTTT.

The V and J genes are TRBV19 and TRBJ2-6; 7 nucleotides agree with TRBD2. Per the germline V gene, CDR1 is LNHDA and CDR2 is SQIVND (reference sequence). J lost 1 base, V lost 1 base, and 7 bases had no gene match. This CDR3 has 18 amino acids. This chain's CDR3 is CASSIVGRAVSGANVLTF. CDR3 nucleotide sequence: TGTGCCAGTAGTATAGTAGGGAGGGCAGTTTCTGGGGCCAACGTCCTGACTTTC.

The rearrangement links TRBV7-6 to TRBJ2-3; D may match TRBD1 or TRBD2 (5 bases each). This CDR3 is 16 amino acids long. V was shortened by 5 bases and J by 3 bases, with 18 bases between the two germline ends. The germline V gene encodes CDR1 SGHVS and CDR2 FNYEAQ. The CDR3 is CASSLRQLSGTDTQYF. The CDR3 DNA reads TGTGCCAGCAGCCTAAGACAGCTATCGGGGACAGATACGCAGTATTTT. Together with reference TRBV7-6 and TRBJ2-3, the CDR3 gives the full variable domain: GAGVSQSPRYKVTKRGQDVALRCDPISGHVSLYWYRQALGQGPEFLTYFNYEAQQDKSGLPNDRFSAERPEGSISTLTIQRTEQRDSAMYRCASSLRQLSGTDTQYFGPGTRLTVL.

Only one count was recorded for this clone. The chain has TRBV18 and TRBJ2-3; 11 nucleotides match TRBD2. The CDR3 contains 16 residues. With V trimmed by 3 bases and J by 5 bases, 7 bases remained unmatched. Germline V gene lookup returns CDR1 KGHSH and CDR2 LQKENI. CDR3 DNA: TGTGCCAGCTCACCGATTAGCGGGGGGGCCAAAGATACGCAGTATTTT. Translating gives CASSPISGGAKDTQYF.

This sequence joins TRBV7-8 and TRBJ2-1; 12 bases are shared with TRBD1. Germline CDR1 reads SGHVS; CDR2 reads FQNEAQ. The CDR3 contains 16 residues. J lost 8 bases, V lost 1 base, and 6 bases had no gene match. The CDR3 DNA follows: TGTGCCAGCAGCTTAGTAGGGACAGGGGGCAGGGATGAGCAGTTCTTC. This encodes CASSLVGTGGRDEQFF.

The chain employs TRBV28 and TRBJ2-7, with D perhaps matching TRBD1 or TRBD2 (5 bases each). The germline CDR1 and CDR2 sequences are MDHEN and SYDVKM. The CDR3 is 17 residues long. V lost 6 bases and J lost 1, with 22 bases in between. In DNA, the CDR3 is TGTGCCAGCAGCGAAAGAGGGAGAGGGACCTCTTCCTACGAGCAGTACTTC. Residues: CASSERGRGTSSYEQYF.

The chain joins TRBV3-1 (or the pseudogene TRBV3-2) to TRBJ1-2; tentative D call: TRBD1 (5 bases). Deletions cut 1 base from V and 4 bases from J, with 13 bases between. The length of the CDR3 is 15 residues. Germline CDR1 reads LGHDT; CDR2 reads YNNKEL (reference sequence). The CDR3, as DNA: TGTGCCAGCAGCCAAGCCCAGGGACTCGGCTATGGCTACACCTTC. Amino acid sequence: CASSQAQGLGYGYTF.

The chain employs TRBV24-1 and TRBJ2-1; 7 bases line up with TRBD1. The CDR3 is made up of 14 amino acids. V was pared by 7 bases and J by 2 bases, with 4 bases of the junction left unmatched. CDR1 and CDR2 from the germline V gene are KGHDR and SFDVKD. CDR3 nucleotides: TGTGCCACCAGCCCGGGACAGCCCTACAATGAGCAGTTCTTC. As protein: CATSPGQPYNEQFF.

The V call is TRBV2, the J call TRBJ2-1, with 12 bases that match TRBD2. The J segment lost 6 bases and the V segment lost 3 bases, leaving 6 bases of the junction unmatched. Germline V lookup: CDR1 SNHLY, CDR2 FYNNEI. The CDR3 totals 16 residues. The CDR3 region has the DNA TGTGCCAGCAGTGATCGACTAGCGGGGGCCGCCAATGAGCAGTTCTTC. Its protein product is CASSDRLAGAANEQFF.

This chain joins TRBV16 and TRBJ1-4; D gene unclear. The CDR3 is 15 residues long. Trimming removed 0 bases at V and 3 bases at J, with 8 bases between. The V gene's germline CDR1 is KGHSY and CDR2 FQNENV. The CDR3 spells CASSQSSFANEKLFF. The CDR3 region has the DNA TGTGCCAGCAGCCAATCGAGCTTTGCTAATGAAAAACTGTTTTTT.

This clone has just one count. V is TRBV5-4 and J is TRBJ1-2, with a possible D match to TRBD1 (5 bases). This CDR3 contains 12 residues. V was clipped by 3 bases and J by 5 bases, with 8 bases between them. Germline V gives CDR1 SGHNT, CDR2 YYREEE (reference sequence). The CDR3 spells CASSSTDYGYTF. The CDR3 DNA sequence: TGTGCCAGCAGCTCGACAGATTATGGCTACACCTTC.

Written as DNA, the CDR3 is TGTGCCAGCAGTTACTCGGACAGGATAGGCCCGGGGAGAGCCGCGGGGGTCGAAGCTTTCTTT. Its protein product is CASSYSDRIGPGRAAGVEAFF. The J gene is TRBJ1-1, the V gene TRBV6-2 or TRBV6-3, with TRBD1 matching 7 bases. The CDR3 is 21 amino acids. V gave up 0 bases and J gave up 8 bases; unmatched junction bases: 27. Looked up from germline, CDR1 is MNHEY and CDR2 is SVGEGT.

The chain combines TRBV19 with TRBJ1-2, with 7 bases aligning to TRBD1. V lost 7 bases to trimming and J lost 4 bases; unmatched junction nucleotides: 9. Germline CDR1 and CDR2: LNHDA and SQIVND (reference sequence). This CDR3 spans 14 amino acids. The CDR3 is CASTPTGTVYGYTF. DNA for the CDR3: TGTGCCAGTACTCCAACCGGGACAGTCTATGGCTACACCTTC.